This T cell receptor delta chain was captured by sequencing in a study of gammadelta T cells in human blood. TCRdb re-called clones from the RT-PCR reads using CATT. The data hold about 1,800 delta-chain clones, with approximately 8.8% observed a single time. This clone is labeled as medium-sized. V was pared by 2 bases and J by 1 base, with 19 bases of the junction left unmatched. This CDR3 has 22 residues. Germline values: CDR1 TSWWSYY, CDR2 QGS. The receptor comes from a human donor. This rearrangement joins TRDV1 to TRDJ1; 13 nucleotides align to TRDD3. Source material: non-Vgamma9Vdelta2 gamma-delta T cells from infant blood. In DNA form, the CDR3 reads TGTGCTCTTGGGGAAGAAGCCCTCCCACAAGAGTACTGGGGGATACGCACCGATAAACTCATCTTT. This translates into CALGEEALPQEYWGIRTDKLIF.